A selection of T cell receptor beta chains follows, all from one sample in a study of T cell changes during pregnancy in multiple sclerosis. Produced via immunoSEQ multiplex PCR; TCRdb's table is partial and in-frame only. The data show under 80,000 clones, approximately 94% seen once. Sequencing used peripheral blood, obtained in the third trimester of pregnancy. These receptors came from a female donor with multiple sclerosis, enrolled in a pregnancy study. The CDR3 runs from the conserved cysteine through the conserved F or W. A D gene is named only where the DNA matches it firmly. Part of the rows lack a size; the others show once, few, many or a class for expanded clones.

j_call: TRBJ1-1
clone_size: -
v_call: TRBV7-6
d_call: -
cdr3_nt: TGTGCCAGCAGCTTAGGTTCTATGGCCGGGGGGACTGAAGCTTTCTTT
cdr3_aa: CASSLGSMAGGTEAFF

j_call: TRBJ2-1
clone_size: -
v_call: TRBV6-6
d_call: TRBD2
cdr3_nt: TGTGCCAGCGAGGCGGGGGGGCCCACCGCGGATGAGCAGTTCTTC
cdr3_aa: CASEAGGPTADEQFF

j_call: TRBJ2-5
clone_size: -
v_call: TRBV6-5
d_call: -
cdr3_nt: TGTGCCAGCAGTTCCCCGGGCGACGGGGGGACCCAGTACTTC
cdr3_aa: CASSSPGDGGTQYF

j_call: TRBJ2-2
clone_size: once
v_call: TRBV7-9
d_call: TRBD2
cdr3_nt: TGTGCCAGCAGCCCCTGGGGGGGGGAGAACACCGGGGAGCTGTTTTTT
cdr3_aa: CASSPWGGENTGELFF

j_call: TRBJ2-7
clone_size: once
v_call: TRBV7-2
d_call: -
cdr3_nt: TGTGCCAGCAGCCCCCAGACGGGGGATCAGCAGTACTTC
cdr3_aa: CASSPQTGDQQYF

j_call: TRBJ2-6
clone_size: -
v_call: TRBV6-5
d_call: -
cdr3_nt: TGTGCCAGCAGACGGACTACTGGGGCCAACGTCCTGACTTTC
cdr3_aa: CASRRTTGANVLTF

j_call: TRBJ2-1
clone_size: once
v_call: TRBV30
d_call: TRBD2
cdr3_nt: TGTGCCTGGAGGGCGGGGGTCTCGGTCTTC
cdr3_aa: CAWRAGVSVF

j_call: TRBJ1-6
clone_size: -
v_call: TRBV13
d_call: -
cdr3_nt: TGTGCCAGCAGCTACCTACGGGATAATTCACCCCTCCACTTT
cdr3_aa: CASSYLRDNSPLHF

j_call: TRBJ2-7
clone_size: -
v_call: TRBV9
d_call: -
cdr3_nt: TGTGCCAGCAGCGGTTTGGAGCCCCTGGGCGAGCAGTACTTC
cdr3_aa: CASSGLEPLGEQYF

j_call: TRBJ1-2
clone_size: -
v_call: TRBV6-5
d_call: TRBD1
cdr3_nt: TGTGCCAGCAGTTTACCCCGGGACAGGTTCTATGGCTACACCTTC
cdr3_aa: CASSLPRDRFYGYTF

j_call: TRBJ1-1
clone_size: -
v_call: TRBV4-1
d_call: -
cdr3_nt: TGCGCCAGCAGCCAAGATGGACAGTACGGTGAAGCTTTCTTT
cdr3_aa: CASSQDGQYGEAFF

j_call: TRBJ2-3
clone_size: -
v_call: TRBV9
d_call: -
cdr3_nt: TGTGCCAGCAGCCCCCTTTGGAGGACAGATACGCAGTATTTT
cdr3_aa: CASSPLWRTDTQYF

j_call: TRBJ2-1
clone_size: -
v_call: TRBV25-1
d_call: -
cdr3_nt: TGTGCCAGCAGTGAGAGAAGGACACTCGCCTACAATGAGCAGTTCTTC
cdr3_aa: CASSERRTLAYNEQFF

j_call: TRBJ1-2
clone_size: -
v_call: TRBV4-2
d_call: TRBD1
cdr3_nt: TGTGCCAGCAGCCCGTACAGGGGATCGGAGGATGGCTACACCTTC
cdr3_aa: CASSPYRGSEDGYTF

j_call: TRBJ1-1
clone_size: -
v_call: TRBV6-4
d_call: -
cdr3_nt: TGTGCCAGCAGTCCCACCGACCTGGGAGGGGGGTACACTGAAGCTTTCTTT
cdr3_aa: CASSPTDLGGGYTEAFF

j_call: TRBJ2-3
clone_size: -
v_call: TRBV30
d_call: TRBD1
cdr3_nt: TGTGCCTGGAGGAAGACAGGGGGCACAGATACGCAGTATTTT
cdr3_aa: CAWRKTGGTDTQYF

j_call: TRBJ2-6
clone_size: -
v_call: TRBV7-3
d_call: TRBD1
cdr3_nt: TGTGCCAGCAGCTTAAGGCCCCCAGGGACAGGGACCTCTGGGGCCAACGTCCTGACTTTC
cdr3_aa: CASSLRPPGTGTSGANVLTF

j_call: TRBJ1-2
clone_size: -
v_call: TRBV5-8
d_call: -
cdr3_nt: TGTGCCAGCAGCCCCCGACACGGCTACACCTTC
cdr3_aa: CASSPRHGYTF

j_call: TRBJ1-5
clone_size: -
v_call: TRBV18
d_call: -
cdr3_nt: TGTGCCAGCTCACCTAGCAAGATCCCCAATCAGCCCCAGCATTTT
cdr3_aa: CASSPSKIPNQPQHF

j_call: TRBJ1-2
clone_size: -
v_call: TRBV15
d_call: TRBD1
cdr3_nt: TGTGCCACCAGCAACAACAGGGGCGTTTATGGCTACACCTTC
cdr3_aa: CATSNNRGVYGYTF

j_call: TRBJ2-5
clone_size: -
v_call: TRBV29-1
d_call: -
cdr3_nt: TGCAGCGTTGGGGGGGGGCTTCATAAAGAGACCCAGTACTTC
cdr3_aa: CSVGGGLHKETQYF

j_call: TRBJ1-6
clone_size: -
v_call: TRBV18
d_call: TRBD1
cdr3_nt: TGTGCCAGCTCACTCGGGACAGGGGAGTTGTTATCACCCCTCCACTTT
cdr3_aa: CASSLGTGELLSPLHF

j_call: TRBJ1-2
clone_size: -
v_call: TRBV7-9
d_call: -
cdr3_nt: TGTGCCAGCAGCCCTAAGGACAGCACATATGGCTACACCTTC
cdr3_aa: CASSPKDSTYGYTF

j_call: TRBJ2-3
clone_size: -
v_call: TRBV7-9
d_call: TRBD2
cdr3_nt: TGTGCCAGCAGCTTCCCGGGACTAGCGTCTTCCACAGATACGCAGTATTTT
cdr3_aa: CASSFPGLASSTDTQYF

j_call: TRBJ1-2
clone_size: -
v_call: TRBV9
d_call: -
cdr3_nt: TGTGCCAGCAGCGTAAGGCAGGGAGGGGATATAGGCTTTGGCTATGGCTACACCTTC
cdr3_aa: CASSVRQGGDIGFGYGYTF

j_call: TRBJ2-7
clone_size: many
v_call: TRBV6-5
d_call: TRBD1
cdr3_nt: TGTGCCAGCAGTTCCAATTCGCAGGGGGCGCGAGAGCAGTACTTC
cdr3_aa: CASSSNSQGAREQYF

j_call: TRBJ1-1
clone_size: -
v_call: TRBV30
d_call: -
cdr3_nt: TGTGCCTGGAGTCTCACAGGCCGCACTGAAGCTTTCTTT
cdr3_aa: CAWSLTGRTEAFF

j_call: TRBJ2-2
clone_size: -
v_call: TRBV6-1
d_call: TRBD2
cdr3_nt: TGTGCCAGCAGTGAAACTAGCGGGGGCATAAACACCGGGGAGCTGTTTTTT
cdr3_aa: CASSETSGGINTGELFF

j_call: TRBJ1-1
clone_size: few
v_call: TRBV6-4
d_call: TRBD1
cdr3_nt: TGTGCCAGCAGTGACTCGATAGGGACAGCATCTGAAGCTTTCTTT
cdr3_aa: CASSDSIGTASEAFF

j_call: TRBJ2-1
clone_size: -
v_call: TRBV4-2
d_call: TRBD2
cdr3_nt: TGTGCCAGCAGCCAAACTAGCGGGGGATATTATGAGCAGTTCTTC
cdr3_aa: CASSQTSGGYYEQFF

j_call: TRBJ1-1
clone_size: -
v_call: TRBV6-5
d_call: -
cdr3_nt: TGTGCCAGCAAACCTACAGTCAACCAGATCGATGAAGCTTTCTTT
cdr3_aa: CASKPTVNQIDEAFF

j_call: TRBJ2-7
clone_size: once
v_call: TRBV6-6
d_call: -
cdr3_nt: TGTGCCAGTAAGAACCAGGGTTATTACGAGCAGTACTTC
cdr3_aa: CASKNQGYYEQYF

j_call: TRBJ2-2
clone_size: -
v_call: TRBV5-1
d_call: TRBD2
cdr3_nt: TGCGCCAGCAGCTTGTACCCGGCTAGCGGTCACACCGGGGAGCTGTTTTTT
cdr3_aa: CASSLYPASGHTGELFF

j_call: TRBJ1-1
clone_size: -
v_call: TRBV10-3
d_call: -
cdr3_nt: TGTGCCATCAGTGAAAGCCGCATGAACACTGAAGCTTTCTTT
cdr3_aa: CAISESRMNTEAFF

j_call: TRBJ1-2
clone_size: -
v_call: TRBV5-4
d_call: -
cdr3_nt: TGTGCCAGCAGGGGAGGGGGACCCTATGGCTACACCTTC
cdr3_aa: CASRGGGPYGYTF

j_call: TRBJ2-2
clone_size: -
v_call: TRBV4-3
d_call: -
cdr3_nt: TGCGCCAGCAGCCAAGAAGAGAAGACAGTCTACACCGGGGAGCTGTTTTTT
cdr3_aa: CASSQEEKTVYTGELFF

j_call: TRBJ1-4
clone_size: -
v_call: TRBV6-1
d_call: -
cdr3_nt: TGTGCCAGCAGTGAACCGCCGGGGGCAACTAATGAAAAACTGTTTTTT
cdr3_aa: CASSEPPGATNEKLFF

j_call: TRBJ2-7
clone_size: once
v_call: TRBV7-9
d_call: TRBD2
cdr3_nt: TGTGCCAGCAGCTCCTCCGGACTAGGCTGGGAAGAGCAGTACTTC
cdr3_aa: CASSSSGLGWEEQYF